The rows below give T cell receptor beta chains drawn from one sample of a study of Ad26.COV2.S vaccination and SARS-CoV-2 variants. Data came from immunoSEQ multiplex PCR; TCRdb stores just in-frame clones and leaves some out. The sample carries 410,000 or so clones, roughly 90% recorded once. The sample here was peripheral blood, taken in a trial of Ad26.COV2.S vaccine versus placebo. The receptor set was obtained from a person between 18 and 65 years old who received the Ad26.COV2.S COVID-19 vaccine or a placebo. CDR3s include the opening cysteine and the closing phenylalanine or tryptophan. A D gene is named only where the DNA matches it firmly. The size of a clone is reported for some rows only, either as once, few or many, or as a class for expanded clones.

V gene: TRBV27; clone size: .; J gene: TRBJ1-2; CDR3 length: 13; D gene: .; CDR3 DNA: TGTGCCAGCAGTTCTGGTCCCTGGGAGGGCTACACCTTC; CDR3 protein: CASSSGPWEGYTF
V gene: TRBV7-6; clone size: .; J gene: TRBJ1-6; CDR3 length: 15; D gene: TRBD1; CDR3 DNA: TGTGCCAGCAGCATATACAGGGGGGAAGATTCACCCCTCCACTTT; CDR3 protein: CASSIYRGEDSPLHF
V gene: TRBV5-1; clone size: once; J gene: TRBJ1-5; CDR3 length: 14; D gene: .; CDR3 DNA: TGCGCCAGCAGCCCGGGGTATAGCAATCAGCCCCAGCATTTT; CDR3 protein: CASSPGYSNQPQHF
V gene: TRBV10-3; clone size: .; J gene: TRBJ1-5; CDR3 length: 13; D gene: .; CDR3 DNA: TGTGCCATCAGGCAGGGGTTTGGTCAGCCCCAGCATTTT; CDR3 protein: CAIRQGFGQPQHF
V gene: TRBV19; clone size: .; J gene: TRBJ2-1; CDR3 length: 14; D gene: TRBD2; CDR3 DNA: TGTGCCAGTAGCCTGCCGGGGGGGCGTAATGAGCAGTTCTTC; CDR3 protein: CASSLPGGRNEQFF
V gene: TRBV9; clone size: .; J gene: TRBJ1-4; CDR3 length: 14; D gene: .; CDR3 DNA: TGTGCCAGCAGCGTAGCCTCCGGGAAAGAAAAACTGTTTTTT; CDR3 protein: CASSVASGKEKLFF
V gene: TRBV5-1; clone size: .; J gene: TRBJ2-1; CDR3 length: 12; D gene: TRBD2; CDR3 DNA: TGCGCCAGCAGCACCAGCGGGGGGGCCCAGTTCTTC; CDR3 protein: CASSTSGGAQFF
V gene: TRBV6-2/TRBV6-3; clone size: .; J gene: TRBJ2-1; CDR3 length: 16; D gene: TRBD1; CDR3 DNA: TGTGCCAGCAGTTACCGGACAGGGGGATTCGAAAATGAGCAGTTCTTC; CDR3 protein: CASSYRTGGFENEQFF
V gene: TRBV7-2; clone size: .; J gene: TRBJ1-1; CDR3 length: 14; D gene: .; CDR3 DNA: TGTGCCAGCAGAAGTAAGGGCCGGCCGGCTGAAGCTTTCTTT; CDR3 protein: CASRSKGRPAEAFF
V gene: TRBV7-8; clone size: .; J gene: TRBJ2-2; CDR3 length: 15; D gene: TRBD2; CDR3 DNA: TGTGCCTGCAGCTTTGGGCGGGAGGGCCCCGGGGAGCTGTTTTTT; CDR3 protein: CACSFGREGPGELFF
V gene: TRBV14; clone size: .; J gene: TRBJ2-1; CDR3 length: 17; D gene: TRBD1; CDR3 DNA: TGTGCCAGCAGCCAACTATTAAGGGACAGGCACTACAATGAGCAGTTCTTC; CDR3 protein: CASSQLLRDRHYNEQFF
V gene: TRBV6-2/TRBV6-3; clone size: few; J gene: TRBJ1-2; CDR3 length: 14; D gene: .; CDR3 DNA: TGTGCCAGCAGTTCCCCACAGGGAAACTATGGCTACACCTTC; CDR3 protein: CASSSPQGNYGYTF
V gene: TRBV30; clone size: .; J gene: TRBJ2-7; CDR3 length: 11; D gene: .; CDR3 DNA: TGTGCCGGCAGAAGCTCCTACGAGCAGTACTTC; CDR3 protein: CAGRSSYEQYF
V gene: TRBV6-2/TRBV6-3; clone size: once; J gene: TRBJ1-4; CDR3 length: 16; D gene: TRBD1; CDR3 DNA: TGTGCCAGCAGTCGAAAACAGGGGGCCAGTGGTGAAAAACTGTTTTTT; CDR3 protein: CASSRKQGASGEKLFF
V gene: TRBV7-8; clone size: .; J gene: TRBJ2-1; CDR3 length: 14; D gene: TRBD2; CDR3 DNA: TGTGCCAGCAGCTTAGGGCGGGGGGGCGATGAGCAGTTCTTC; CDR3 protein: CASSLGRGGDEQFF
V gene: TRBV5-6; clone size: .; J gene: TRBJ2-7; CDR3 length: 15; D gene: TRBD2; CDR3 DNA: TGTGCCAGCAGCTTCTTTGCGGGGGGTTATTACGAGCAGTACTTC; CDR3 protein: CASSFFAGGYYEQYF
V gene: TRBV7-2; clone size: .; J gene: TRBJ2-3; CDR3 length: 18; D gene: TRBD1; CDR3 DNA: TGTGCCAGCAGCTTAGCAACGATACCACAGGGGAGACCAGATACGCAGTATTTT; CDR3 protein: CASSLATIPQGRPDTQYF
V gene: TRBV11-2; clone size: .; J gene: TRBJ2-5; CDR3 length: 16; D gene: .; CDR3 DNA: TGTGCCAGCAGCTCAGGCCGTTGGGGGGACCAAGAGACCCAGTACTTC; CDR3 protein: CASSSGRWGDQETQYF
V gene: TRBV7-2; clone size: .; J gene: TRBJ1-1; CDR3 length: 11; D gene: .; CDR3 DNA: TGTGCCAGCAGCGGTGGGACTGAAGCTTTCTTT; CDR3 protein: CASSGGTEAFF
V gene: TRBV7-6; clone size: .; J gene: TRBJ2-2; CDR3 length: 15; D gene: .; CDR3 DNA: TGTGCCAGCAGCTTAGCAAACAGCAACACCGGGGAGCTGTTTTTT; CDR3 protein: CASSLANSNTGELFF
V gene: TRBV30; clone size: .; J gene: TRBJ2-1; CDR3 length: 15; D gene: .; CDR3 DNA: TGTGCCTGGAGTGTACAGTATCCCCCGTACAATGAGCAGTTCTTC; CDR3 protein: CAWSVQYPPYNEQFF
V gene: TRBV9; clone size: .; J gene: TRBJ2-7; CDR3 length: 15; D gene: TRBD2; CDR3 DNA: TGTGCCAGCAGCGCTGGTAGCGGGGGGGCCTACGAGCAGTACTTC; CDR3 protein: CASSAGSGGAYEQYF
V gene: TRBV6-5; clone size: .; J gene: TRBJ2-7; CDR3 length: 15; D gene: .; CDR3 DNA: TGTGCCAGCAGCCCAATGAGGGGTGGCACCTACGAGCAGTACTTC; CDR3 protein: CASSPMRGGTYEQYF
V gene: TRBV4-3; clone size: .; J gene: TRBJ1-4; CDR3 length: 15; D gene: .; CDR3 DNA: TGCGCCAGCAGCCAAGAGGGGGGCAGGGGAGAGAAACTGTTTTTT; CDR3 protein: CASSQEGGRGEKLFF
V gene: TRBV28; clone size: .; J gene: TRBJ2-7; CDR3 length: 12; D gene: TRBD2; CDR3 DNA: TGTGCCAGCAGGGGACCGGGGGGCGAGCAGTACTTC; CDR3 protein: CASRGPGGEQYF
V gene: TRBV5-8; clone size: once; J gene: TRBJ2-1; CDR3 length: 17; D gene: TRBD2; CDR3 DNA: TGTGCCAGCAGCTATACTCTACTAGCGGAATCCTACAATGAGCAGTTCTTC; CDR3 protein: CASSYTLLAESYNEQFF
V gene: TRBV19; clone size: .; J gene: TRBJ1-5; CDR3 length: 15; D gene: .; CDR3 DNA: TGTGCCAGTAGTATAGCGGGCCAGGGTGGAAAGCCCCAGCATTTT; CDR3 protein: CASSIAGQGGKPQHF
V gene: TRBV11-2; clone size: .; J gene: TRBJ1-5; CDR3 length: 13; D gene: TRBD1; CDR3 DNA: TGTGCCAGCAGCTCCGGACAGGGCGAGCCCCAGCATTTT; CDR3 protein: CASSSGQGEPQHF
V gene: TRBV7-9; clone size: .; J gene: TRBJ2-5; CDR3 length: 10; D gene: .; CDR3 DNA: TGTGCCAGCAGCTCCGGGACCCAGTACTTC; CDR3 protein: CASSSGTQYF
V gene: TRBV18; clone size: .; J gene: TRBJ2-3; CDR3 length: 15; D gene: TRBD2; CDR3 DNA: TGTGCCAGCTCACCACGTCGGGGGGGCATAGATACGCAGTATTTT; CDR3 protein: CASSPRRGGIDTQYF
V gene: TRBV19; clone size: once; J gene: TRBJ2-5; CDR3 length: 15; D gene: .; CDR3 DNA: TGTGCCAGTAGTATAGCGGGGGGCCCCCAAGAGACCCAGTACTTC; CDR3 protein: CASSIAGGPQETQYF
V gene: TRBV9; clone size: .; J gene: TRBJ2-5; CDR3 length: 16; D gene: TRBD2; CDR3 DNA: TGTGCCAGCAGCGTAGGCGCCCTAGCGGGGGGGCCCACCCAGTACTTC; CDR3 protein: CASSVGALAGGPTQYF
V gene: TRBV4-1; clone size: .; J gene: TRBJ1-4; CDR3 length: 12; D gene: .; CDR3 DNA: TGCGCCAGCAGCCCCGGACAGTTTAAACTGTTTTTT; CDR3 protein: CASSPGQFKLFF